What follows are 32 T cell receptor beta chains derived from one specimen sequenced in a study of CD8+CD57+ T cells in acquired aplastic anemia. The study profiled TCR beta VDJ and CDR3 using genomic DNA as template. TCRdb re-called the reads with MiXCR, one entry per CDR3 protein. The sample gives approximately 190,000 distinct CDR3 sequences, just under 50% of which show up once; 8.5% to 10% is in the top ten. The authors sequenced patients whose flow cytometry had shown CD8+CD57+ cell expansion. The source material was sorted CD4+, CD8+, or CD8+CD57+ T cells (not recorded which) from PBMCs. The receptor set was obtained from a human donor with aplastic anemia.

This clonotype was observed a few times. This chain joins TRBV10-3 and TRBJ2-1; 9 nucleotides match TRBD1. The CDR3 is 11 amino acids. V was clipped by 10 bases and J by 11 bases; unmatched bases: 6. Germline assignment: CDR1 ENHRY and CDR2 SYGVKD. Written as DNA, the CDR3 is TGTGCCACCCAGGGACAGGGTAAGCAGTTCTTC. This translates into CATQGQGKQFF.

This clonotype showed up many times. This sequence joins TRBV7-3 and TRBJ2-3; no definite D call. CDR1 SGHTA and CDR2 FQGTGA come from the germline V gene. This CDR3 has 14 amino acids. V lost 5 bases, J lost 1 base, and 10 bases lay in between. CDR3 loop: CASSPTWRTDTQYF. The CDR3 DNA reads TGTGCCAGCAGCCCAACTTGGCGCACAGATACGCAGTATTTT.

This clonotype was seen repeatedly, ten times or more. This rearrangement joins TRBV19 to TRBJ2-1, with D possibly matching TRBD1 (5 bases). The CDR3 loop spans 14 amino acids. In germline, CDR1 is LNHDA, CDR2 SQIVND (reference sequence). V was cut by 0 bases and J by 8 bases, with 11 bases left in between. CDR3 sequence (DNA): TGTGCCAGTAGTATAGATCGATCCAGGGATGAGCAGTTCTTC. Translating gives CASSIDRSRDEQFF. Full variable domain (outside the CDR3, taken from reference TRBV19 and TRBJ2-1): DGGITQSPKYLFRKEGQNVTLSCEQNLNHDAMYWYRQDPGQGLRLIYYSQIVNDFQKGDIAEGYSVSREKKESFPLTVTSAQKNPTAFYLCASSIDRSRDEQFFGPGTRLTVL.

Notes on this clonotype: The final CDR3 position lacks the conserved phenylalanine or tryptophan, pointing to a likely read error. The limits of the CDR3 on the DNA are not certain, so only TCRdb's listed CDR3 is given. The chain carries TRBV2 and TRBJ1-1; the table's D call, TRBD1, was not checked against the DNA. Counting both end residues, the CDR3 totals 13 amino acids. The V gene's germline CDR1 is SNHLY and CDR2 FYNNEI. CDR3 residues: CASSEEGATEASI.

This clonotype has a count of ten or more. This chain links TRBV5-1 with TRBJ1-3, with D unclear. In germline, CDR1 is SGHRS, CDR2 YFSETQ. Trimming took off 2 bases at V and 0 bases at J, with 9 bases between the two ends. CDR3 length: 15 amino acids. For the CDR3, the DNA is TGCGCCAGCAGCTTAGGGCGGTACTCTGGAAACACCATATATTTT. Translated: CASSLGRYSGNTIYF.

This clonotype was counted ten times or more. In DNA, the CDR3 is TGTGCCAGCAGCTTAGGGGCTGGGGACCCCTACGAGCAGTACTTC. Its protein product is CASSLGAGDPYEQYF. The rearrangement links TRBV11-3 to TRBJ2-7; either TRBD1 or TRBD2 may fit D (5 bases each). The CDR3 loop spans 15 amino acids. V lost 1 base and J lost 2, with 12 bases in between. Germline-derived CDR1 and CDR2 are SGHNT and YENEEA. Looking up the rest from reference TRBV11-3 and TRBJ2-7 gives the full variable domain: EAGVVQSPRYKIIEKKQPVAFWCNPISGHNTLYWYLQNLGQGPELLIRYENEEAVDDSQLPKDRFSAERLKGVDSTLKIQPAELGDSAVYLCASSLGAGDPYEQYFGPGTRLTVT.

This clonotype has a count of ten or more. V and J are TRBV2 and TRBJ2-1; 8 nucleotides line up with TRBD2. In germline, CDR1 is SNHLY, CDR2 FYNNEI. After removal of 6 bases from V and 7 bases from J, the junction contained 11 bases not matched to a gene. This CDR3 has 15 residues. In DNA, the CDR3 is TGTGCCAGCAGCAGACTCAGGGCGGGGGGAAATGAGCAGTTCTTC. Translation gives CASSRLRAGGNEQFF. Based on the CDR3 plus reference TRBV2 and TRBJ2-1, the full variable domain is EPEVTQTPSHQVTQMGQEVILRCVPISNHLYFYWYRQILGQKVEFLVSFYNNEISEKSEIFDDQFSVERPDGSNFTLKIRSTKLEDSAMYFCASSRLRAGGNEQFFGPGTRLTVL.

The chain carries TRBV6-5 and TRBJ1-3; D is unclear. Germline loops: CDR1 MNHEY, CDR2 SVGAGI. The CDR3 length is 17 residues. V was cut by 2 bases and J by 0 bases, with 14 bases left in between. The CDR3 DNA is TGTGCCAGCAGTTACGACCGGTATTCGTACTCTGGAAACACCATATATTTT. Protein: CASSYDRYSYSGNTIYF.

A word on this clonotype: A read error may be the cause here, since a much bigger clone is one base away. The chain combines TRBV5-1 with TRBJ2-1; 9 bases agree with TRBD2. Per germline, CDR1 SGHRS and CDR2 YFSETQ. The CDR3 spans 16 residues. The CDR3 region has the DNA TGCGCCAGCAGCATGGGGACTAGCAGCCCCTACAATGAGCAGCTCTTC. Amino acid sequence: CASSMGTSSPYNEQLF.

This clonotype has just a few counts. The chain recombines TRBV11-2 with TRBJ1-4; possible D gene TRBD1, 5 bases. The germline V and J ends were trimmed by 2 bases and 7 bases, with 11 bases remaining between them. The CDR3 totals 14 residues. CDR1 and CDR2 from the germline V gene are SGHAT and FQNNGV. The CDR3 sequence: CASSLFAGSEKLFF. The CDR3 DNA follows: TGTGCCAGCAGCTTATTTGCAGGGAGTGAAAAACTGTTTTTT.

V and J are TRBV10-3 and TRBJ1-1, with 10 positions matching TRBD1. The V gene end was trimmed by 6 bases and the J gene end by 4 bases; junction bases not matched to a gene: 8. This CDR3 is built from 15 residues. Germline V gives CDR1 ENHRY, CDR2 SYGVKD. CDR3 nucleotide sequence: TGTGCCATCAGCACGACAGGGGGCAAGGGCACTGAAGCTTTCTTT. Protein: CAISTTGGKGTEAFF.

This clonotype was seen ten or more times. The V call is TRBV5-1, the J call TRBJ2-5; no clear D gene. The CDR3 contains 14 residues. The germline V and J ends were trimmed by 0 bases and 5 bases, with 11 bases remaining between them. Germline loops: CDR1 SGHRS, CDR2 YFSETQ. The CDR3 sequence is CASSLGLPAETQYF. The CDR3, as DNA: TGCGCCAGCAGCTTGGGACTTCCGGCGGAGACCCAGTACTTC.

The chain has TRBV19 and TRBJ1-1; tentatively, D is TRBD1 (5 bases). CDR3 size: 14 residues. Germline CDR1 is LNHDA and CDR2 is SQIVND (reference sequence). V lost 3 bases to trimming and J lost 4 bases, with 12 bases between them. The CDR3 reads CASSMGVRGTEAFF. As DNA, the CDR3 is TGTGCCAGTAGTATGGGGGTGCGGGGCACTGAAGCTTTCTTT.

DNA of the CDR3: TGCGCCAGCAGCCAAACCGGCGGGGGGCCCGGGGAGCTGTTTTTT. Translation: CASSQTGGGPGELFF. The chain couples TRBV4-1 to TRBJ2-2, with 8 bases matching TRBD2. Germline V gives CDR1 MGHRA, CDR2 YSYEKL. V was pared by 2 bases and J by 6 bases, with 5 bases of the junction left unmatched. The CDR3 runs to 15 residues.

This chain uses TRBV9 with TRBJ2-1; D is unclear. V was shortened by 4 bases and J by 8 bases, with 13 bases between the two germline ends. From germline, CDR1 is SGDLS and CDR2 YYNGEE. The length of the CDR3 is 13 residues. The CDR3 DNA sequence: TGTGCCAGCAGCTCGTCGGATGTCTATGAGCAGTTCTTC. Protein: CASSSSDVYEQFF.

The DNA of the CDR3 is TGCGCCAGCAGTGAAACCGTGGCTAGCGCGGGGGAAGAGACCCAGTACTTC. It translates to CASSETVASAGEETQYF. The rearrangement joins TRBV10-2 to TRBJ2-5; TRBD2 matches 7 bases. V was pared by 3 bases and J by 3 bases, with 13 bases of the junction left unmatched. The CDR3 runs to 17 residues. In germline, CDR1 is WSHSY, CDR2 SAAADI.

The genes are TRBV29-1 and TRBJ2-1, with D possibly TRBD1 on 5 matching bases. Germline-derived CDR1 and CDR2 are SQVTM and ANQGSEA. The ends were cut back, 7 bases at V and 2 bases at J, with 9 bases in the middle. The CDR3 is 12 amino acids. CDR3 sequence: CSAEDTYNEQFF. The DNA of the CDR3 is TGCAGCGCTGAGGACACCTACAATGAGCAGTTCTTC.

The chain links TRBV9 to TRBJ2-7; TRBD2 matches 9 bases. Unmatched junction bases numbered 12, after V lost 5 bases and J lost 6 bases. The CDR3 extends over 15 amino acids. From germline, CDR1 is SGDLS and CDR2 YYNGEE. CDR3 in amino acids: CASREAGGPGSEQYF. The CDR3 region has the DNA TGTGCCAGCAGGGAGGCGGGAGGGCCTGGGAGCGAGCAGTACTTC. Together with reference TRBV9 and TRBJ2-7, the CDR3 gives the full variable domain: DSGVTQTPKHLITATGQRVTLRCSPRSGDLSVYWYQQSLDQGLQFLIQYYNGEERAKGNILERFSAQQFPDLHSELNLSSLELGDSALYFCASREAGGPGSEQYFGPGTRLTVT.

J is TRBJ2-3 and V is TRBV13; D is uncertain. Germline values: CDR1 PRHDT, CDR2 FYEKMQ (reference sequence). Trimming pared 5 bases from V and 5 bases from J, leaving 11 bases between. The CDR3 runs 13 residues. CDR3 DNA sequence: TGTGCCAGCAGCCGAGGCCAGCTAGATACGCAGTATTTT. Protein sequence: CASSRGQLDTQYF.

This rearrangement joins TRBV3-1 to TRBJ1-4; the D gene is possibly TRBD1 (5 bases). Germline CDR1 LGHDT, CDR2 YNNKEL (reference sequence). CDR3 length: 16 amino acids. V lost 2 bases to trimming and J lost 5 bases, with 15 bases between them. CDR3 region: CASSQRAAGRNEKLFF. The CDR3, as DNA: TGTGCCAGCAGCCAACGCGCGGCAGGGCGGAATGAAAAACTGTTTTTT.

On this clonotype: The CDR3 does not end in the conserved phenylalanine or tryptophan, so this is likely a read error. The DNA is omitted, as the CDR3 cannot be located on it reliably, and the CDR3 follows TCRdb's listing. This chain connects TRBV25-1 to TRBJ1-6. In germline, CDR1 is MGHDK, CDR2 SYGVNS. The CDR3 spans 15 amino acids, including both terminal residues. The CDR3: CASSDLVGSNSPLYL.

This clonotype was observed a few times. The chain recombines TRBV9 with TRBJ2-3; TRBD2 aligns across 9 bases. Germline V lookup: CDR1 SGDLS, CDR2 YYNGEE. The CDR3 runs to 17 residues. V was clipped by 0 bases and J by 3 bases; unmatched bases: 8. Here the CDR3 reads CASSVEASGVQTDTQYF. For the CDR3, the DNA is TGTGCCAGCAGCGTAGAGGCTAGCGGGGTCCAAACAGATACGCAGTATTTT.

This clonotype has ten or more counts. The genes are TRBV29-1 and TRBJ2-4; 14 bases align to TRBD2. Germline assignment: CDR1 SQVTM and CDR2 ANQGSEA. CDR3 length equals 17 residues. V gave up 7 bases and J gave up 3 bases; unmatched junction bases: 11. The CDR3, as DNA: TGCAGCGCCTCCGGGACTAGCGGGAGTTTTGGCAAAAACATTCAGTACTTC. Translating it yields CSASGTSGSFGKNIQYF.

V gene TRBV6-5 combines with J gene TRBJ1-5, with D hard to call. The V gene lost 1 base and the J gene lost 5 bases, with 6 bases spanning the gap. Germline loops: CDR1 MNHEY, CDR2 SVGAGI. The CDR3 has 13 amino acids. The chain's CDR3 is CASSYFRDQPQHF. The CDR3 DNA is TGTGCCAGCAGTTACTTCCGGGATCAGCCCCAGCATTTT.

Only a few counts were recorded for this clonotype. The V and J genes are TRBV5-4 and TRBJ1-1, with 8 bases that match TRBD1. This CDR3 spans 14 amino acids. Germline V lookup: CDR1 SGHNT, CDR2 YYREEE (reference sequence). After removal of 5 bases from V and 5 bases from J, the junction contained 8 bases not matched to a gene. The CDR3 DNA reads TGTGCCAGCAGAGACCGGGACAGGAAGACTGAAGCTTTCTTT. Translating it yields CASRDRDRKTEAFF. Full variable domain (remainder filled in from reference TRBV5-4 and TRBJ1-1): ETGVTQSPTHLIKTRGQQVTLRCSSQSGHNTVSWYQQALGQGPQFIFQYYREEENGRGNFPPRFSGLQFPNYSSELNVNALELDDSALYLCASRDRDRKTEAFFGQGTRLTVV.

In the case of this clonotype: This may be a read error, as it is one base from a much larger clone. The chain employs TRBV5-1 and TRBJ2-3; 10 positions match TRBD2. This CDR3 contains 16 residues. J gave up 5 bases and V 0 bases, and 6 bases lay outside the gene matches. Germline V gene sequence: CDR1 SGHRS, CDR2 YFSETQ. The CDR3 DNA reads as TGCGCCAGCAGCTTGGCTAGCGGGAGCACTGGAGATACGCAGTATTTT. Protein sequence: CASSLASGSTGDTQYF. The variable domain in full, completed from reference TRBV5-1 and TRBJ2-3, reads KAGVTQTPRYLIKTRGQQVTLSCSPISGHRSVSWYQQTPGQGLQFLFEYFSETQRNKGNFPGRFSGRQFSNSRSEMNVSTLELGDSALYLCASSLASGSTGDTQYFGPGTRLTVL.

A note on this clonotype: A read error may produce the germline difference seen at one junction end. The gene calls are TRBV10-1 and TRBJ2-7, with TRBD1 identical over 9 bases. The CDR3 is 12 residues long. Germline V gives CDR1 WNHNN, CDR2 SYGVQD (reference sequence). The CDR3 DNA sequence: TGCGCCAGCAGTACCGGGACAGGGACGTTGAACTTC. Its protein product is CASSTGTGTLNF.

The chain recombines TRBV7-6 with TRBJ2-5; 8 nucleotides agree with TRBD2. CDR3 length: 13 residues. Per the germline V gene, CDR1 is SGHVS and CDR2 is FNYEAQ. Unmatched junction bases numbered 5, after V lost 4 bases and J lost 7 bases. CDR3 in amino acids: CASSSRGGGTQYF. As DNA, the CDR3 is TGTGCCAGCAGCTCTCGGGGGGGAGGGACCCAGTACTTC.

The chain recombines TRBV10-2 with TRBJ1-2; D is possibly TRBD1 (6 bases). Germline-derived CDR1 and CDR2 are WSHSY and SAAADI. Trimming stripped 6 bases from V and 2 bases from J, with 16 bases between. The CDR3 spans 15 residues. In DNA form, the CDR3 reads TGCGCCAGCAGCCCCGGTGGACAGTCCAACTATGGCTACACCTTC. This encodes CASSPGGQSNYGYTF.

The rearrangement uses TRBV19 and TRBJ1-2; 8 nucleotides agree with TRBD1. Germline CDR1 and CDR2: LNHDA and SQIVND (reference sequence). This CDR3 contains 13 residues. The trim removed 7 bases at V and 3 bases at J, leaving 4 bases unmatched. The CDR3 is CASNPDRDYGYTF. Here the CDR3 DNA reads TGTGCCAGTAACCCGGACAGGGACTATGGCTACACCTTC.

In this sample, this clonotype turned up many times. The CDR3 protein is CASRSRGASGYTGELFF. In DNA form, the CDR3 reads TGCGCCAGCAGGTCACGGGGAGCTAGCGGATACACCGGGGAGCTGTTTTTT. J is TRBJ2-2 and V is TRBV5-1; 7 bases are shared with TRBD2. V gave up 5 bases and J gave up 3 bases; unmatched junction bases: 13. CDR1 and CDR2 (germline): SGHRS, YFSETQ. The CDR3 sequence is 17 residues long.

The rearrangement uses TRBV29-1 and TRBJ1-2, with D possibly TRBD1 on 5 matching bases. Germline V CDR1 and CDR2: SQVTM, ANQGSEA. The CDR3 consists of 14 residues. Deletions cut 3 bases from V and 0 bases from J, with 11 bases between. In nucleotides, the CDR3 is TGCAGCGTTGACCCCGGGGGTGCTAACTATGGCTACACCTTC. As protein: CSVDPGGANYGYTF.